The TCR beta chain under discussion was sequenced for a study of STAT5B mutations in CD4+ large granular lymphocyte leukemia. Study-wide background: Healthy donors showed HLA-associated enrichment of the CDR3 'QG' motif. Study-wide results and caveats: Higher CD4+ than CD8+ T-LGLL clonality might reflect small sample size.

In this sample, this clone turned up a few times. Its antigen is unidentified. The survey-level immunoSEQ assay was used. Generated by immunoSEQ multiplex PCR, the TCRdb table keeps only in-frame clones and is missing some. The sample consists of 32,000 or so clones, over 80% of them appearing once. This receptor was obtained from a human donor in good health. The sequenced sample was CD4+ T cells from blood buffy coats.

The CDR3 loop reads CASSLGAGRNYGYTF. In DNA form, the CDR3 reads TGTGCCAGCAGTTTAGGGGCAGGAAGGAACTATGGCTACACCTTC. The chain joins TRBV28 to TRBJ1-2; D is perhaps TRBD1 (5 bases). CDR3 length equals 15 residues. Germline V gives CDR1 MDHEN, CDR2 SYDVKM. Trimming took 2 bases from V and 2 from J, leaving 12 bases between them.